A selection of T cell receptor beta chains follows, all from one sample in a study of Tregs in tolerant kidney transplant recipients. Here immunoSEQ multiplex PCR was the method, and the copy in TCRdb shows in-frame clones only, minus some. The table records around 66,000 clones, 70% to 90% of them present only once. The sequencing used Tregs from blood, collected before the transplant. Receptors originate from a human donor who received a combined kidney and bone marrow transplant. Each CDR3 is given with its conserved first and last residue. A D gene is named only where the DNA matches it firmly. For some rows the clone size is stated as once, few or many, or as a class when expanded; others skip it.

clone size | J gene | V gene | D gene | CDR3 DNA | CDR3 protein
NA | TRBJ2-1 | TRBV5-1 | NA | TGCGCCAGCAGCTCTGGGGGGAACTACAATGAGCAGTTCTTC | CASSSGGNYNEQFF
NA | TRBJ1-2 | TRBV19 | TRBD1 | TGTGCCAGTAGTGTGACAGGGTATGATGGCTACACCTTC | CASSVTGYDGYTF
medium-sized | TRBJ1-1 | TRBV10-2 | TRBD1 | TGCGCCAGCAGTGGGGGACAGGCCGGGACTGAAGCTTTCTTT | CASSGGQAGTEAFF
NA | TRBJ2-5 | TRBV4-1 | TRBD2 | TGCGCCAGCAGCCGGTTTGGGACTAGCGGGGCCCCGCTGTACTTC | CASSRFGTSGAPLYF
NA | TRBJ2-1 | TRBV14 | NA | TGTGCCAGCAGCCGGACAGGGCTTAGCGGGTCTAATGAGCAGTTCTTC | CASSRTGLSGSNEQFF
NA | TRBJ1-4 | TRBV5-1 | TRBD1 | TGCGCCAGCAGCTTTGGCACAGGGGTTGATGAAAAACTGTTTTTT | CASSFGTGVDEKLFF
NA | TRBJ2-7 | TRBV5-6 | NA | TGTGCCAGCAGACGGTTGAGCTCCTACGAGCAGTACTTC | CASRRLSSYEQYF
NA | TRBJ2-7 | TRBV2 | TRBD2 | TGTGCCAGCAGTGATCCGGCTAGCGGTTCCTACGAGCAGTACTTC | CASSDPASGSYEQYF
NA | TRBJ2-7 | TRBV19 | TRBD1 | TGTGCCAGTAGTCCGGACAGGGGCTACGAGCAGTACTTC | CASSPDRGYEQYF
few | TRBJ1-6 | TRBV5-1 | NA | TGCGCCAGCAGCTTGGGGGGTACAGGGAGAAAATCACCCCTCCACTTT | CASSLGGTGRKSPLHF
few | TRBJ1-5 | TRBV30 | NA | TGTGCCTGGAGTGTACAGGGCAGTCCATGGGGTAGCAATCAGCCCCAGCATTTT | CAWSVQGSPWGSNQPQHF
NA | TRBJ1-2 | TRBV30 | NA | TGTGCCTGGAGTGTATATTTAGGGACGGGGAGCTACACCTTC | CAWSVYLGTGSYTF
NA | TRBJ2-5 | TRBV5-1 | TRBD2 | TGCGCCAGCAATGGACTAGCGGAGACCCAGTACTTC | CASNGLAETQYF
NA | TRBJ1-2 | TRBV5-6 | NA | TGTGCCAGCAGCATCCGGGACGCAGGCTATGGCTACACCTTC | CASSIRDAGYGYTF
NA | TRBJ1-5 | TRBV28 | NA | TGTGCCAGTTTGGAGTCCAATCAGCCCCAGCATTTT | CASLESNQPQHF
NA | TRBJ1-6 | TRBV5-1 | TRBD1 | TGCGCCAGCAGAGGGGGCGCTTCGTTCCCCCTCCACTTT | CASRGGASFPLHF
NA | TRBJ2-5 | TRBV7-8 | NA | TGTGCCAGCAGCTTAGCGGAGGTTATCGAGACCCAGTACTTC | CASSLAEVIETQYF
NA | TRBJ2-3 | TRBV9 | TRBD2 | TGTGCCAGCAGCGTCCGCGGGGGGACCCCCACAGATACGCAGTATTTT | CASSVRGGTPTDTQYF
NA | TRBJ2-1 | TRBV9 | NA | TGTGCCAGCTCCCTTGGCAGGGCAAATGAGCAGTTCTTC | CASSLGRANEQFF
NA | TRBJ2-7 | TRBV10-3 | TRBD2 | TGTGCCAGCCAGACCCTGACTAGCGGGGGCTCCTACGAGCAGTACTTC | CASQTLTSGGSYEQYF
NA | TRBJ2-7 | TRBV27 | NA | TGTGCCAGCAGTTTGCGGTGGCAGGGGTCCTCCTACGAGCAGTACTTC | CASSLRWQGSSYEQYF
NA | TRBJ2-7 | TRBV7-9 | NA | TGTGCCAGCAGCGGACGATGGGGACAATCCTACGAGCAGTACTTC | CASSGRWGQSYEQYF
once | TRBJ2-7 | TRBV28 | TRBD2 | TGTGCCAGCAGCAAACCCCAGCGGGAGATGTCCTACGAGCAGTACTTC | CASSKPQREMSYEQYF
once | TRBJ2-1 | TRBV29-1 | NA | TGCAGCGTTGAAAGTGGAGACCCGAGGATGGTCAATGAGCAGTTCTTC | CSVESGDPRMVNEQFF
NA | TRBJ2-3 | TRBV4-1 | TRBD1 | TGCGCCAGCAGCCAAGACGAACAGGGGGCCGGCGCAGATACGCAGTATTTT | CASSQDEQGAGADTQYF
once | TRBJ1-1 | TRBV6-5 | NA | TGTGCCAGCAGTTGGGGCCTTAGGACTGAAGCTTTCTTT | CASSWGLRTEAFF
NA | TRBJ1-4 | TRBV30 | NA | TGTGCCTCCCGGACTTCGGAGCGGGCTAATGAAAAACTGTTTTTT | CASRTSERANEKLFF
NA | TRBJ2-7 | TRBV18 | NA | TGTGCCAGCTCACCAGTAGGGTCCTCCTACGAGCAGTACTTC | CASSPVGSSYEQYF
NA | TRBJ1-2 | TRBV7-2 | NA | TGTGCCAGCAGCTGGAGGGATCCACTCTATGGCTACACCTTC | CASSWRDPLYGYTF
NA | TRBJ1-1 | TRBV5-1 | NA | TGCGCCAGCAGCCCGGGACCGATGAACACTGAAGCTTTCTTT | CASSPGPMNTEAFF
NA | TRBJ1-2 | TRBV10-2 | NA | TGCGCCAGCAGTGATCAGGGAAGTTTCGGCTACACCTTC | CASSDQGSFGYTF
NA | TRBJ2-7 | TRBV7-4 | TRBD1 | TGTGCCAGCAGCTTACCGGACAGGGGAATCCCCTACGAGCAGTACTTC | CASSLPDRGIPYEQYF
NA | TRBJ2-7 | TRBV7-8 | NA | TGTGCCGTTCTTGCGGGCCCGGCCTACGAGCAGTACTTC | CAVLAGPAYEQYF
NA | TRBJ2-2 | TRBV5-1 | NA | TGCGCCAGCAGGCGTTCGGCCGATAACACCGGGGAGCTGTTTTTT | CASRRSADNTGELFF
NA | TRBJ2-1 | TRBV5-1 | NA | TGCGCCAGCAGCGATCAGGGGAATGAGCAGTTCTTC | CASSDQGNEQFF
NA | TRBJ2-3 | TRBV30 | TRBD1 | TGTGCCTCACACCCCCCGGGACAGGGTACAGATACGCAGTATTTT | CASHPPGQGTDTQYF
NA | TRBJ2-5 | TRBV5-6 | NA | TGTGCCAGCAGCTTGTTTCCAGGGGAGACCCAGTACTTC | CASSLFPGETQYF
NA | TRBJ2-7 | TRBV29-1 | NA | TGCAGCGTTGGGACGGGGCGAAGGGGGTACGAGCAGTACTTC | CSVGTGRRGYEQYF
NA | TRBJ2-3 | TRBV11-2 | NA | TGTGCCAGCAGCTTAGATTCGACTAGCACAGATACGCAGTATTTT | CASSLDSTSTDTQYF
NA | TRBJ1-5 | TRBV6-6 | NA | TGTGCCAGCAGTCCTCAGGGAATCAATCAGCCCCAGCATTTT | CASSPQGINQPQHF
NA | TRBJ2-5 | TRBV7-8 | TRBD2 | TGTGCCAGCAGCCTTCGGCCCGGGACTAGCGGGAGTAAAGAGACCCAGTACTTC | CASSLRPGTSGSKETQYF
NA | TRBJ1-2 | TRBV20-1 | NA | TGCAGTGCTAGGGCATATGGCTACACCTTC | CSARAYGYTF
NA | TRBJ1-3 | TRBV7-5 | NA | TGTGTCAGAAGCGGTGGACCAGGAAAGGGACGAAACACCATATATTTT | CVRSGGPGKGRNTIYF
NA | TRBJ2-7 | TRBV7-9 | TRBD1 | TGTGCCAGCAGCTGGACAGGGGCCTACGAGCAGTACTTC | CASSWTGAYEQYF
NA | TRBJ1-1 | TRBV19 | NA | TGTGCCAGTAGCCTCTTCACATGGAACACTGAAGCTTTCTTT | CASSLFTWNTEAFF
NA | TRBJ1-3 | TRBV6-5 | NA | TGTGCCAGCAGAGAACGCGGGTCGGGAAACACCATATATTTT | CASRERGSGNTIYF